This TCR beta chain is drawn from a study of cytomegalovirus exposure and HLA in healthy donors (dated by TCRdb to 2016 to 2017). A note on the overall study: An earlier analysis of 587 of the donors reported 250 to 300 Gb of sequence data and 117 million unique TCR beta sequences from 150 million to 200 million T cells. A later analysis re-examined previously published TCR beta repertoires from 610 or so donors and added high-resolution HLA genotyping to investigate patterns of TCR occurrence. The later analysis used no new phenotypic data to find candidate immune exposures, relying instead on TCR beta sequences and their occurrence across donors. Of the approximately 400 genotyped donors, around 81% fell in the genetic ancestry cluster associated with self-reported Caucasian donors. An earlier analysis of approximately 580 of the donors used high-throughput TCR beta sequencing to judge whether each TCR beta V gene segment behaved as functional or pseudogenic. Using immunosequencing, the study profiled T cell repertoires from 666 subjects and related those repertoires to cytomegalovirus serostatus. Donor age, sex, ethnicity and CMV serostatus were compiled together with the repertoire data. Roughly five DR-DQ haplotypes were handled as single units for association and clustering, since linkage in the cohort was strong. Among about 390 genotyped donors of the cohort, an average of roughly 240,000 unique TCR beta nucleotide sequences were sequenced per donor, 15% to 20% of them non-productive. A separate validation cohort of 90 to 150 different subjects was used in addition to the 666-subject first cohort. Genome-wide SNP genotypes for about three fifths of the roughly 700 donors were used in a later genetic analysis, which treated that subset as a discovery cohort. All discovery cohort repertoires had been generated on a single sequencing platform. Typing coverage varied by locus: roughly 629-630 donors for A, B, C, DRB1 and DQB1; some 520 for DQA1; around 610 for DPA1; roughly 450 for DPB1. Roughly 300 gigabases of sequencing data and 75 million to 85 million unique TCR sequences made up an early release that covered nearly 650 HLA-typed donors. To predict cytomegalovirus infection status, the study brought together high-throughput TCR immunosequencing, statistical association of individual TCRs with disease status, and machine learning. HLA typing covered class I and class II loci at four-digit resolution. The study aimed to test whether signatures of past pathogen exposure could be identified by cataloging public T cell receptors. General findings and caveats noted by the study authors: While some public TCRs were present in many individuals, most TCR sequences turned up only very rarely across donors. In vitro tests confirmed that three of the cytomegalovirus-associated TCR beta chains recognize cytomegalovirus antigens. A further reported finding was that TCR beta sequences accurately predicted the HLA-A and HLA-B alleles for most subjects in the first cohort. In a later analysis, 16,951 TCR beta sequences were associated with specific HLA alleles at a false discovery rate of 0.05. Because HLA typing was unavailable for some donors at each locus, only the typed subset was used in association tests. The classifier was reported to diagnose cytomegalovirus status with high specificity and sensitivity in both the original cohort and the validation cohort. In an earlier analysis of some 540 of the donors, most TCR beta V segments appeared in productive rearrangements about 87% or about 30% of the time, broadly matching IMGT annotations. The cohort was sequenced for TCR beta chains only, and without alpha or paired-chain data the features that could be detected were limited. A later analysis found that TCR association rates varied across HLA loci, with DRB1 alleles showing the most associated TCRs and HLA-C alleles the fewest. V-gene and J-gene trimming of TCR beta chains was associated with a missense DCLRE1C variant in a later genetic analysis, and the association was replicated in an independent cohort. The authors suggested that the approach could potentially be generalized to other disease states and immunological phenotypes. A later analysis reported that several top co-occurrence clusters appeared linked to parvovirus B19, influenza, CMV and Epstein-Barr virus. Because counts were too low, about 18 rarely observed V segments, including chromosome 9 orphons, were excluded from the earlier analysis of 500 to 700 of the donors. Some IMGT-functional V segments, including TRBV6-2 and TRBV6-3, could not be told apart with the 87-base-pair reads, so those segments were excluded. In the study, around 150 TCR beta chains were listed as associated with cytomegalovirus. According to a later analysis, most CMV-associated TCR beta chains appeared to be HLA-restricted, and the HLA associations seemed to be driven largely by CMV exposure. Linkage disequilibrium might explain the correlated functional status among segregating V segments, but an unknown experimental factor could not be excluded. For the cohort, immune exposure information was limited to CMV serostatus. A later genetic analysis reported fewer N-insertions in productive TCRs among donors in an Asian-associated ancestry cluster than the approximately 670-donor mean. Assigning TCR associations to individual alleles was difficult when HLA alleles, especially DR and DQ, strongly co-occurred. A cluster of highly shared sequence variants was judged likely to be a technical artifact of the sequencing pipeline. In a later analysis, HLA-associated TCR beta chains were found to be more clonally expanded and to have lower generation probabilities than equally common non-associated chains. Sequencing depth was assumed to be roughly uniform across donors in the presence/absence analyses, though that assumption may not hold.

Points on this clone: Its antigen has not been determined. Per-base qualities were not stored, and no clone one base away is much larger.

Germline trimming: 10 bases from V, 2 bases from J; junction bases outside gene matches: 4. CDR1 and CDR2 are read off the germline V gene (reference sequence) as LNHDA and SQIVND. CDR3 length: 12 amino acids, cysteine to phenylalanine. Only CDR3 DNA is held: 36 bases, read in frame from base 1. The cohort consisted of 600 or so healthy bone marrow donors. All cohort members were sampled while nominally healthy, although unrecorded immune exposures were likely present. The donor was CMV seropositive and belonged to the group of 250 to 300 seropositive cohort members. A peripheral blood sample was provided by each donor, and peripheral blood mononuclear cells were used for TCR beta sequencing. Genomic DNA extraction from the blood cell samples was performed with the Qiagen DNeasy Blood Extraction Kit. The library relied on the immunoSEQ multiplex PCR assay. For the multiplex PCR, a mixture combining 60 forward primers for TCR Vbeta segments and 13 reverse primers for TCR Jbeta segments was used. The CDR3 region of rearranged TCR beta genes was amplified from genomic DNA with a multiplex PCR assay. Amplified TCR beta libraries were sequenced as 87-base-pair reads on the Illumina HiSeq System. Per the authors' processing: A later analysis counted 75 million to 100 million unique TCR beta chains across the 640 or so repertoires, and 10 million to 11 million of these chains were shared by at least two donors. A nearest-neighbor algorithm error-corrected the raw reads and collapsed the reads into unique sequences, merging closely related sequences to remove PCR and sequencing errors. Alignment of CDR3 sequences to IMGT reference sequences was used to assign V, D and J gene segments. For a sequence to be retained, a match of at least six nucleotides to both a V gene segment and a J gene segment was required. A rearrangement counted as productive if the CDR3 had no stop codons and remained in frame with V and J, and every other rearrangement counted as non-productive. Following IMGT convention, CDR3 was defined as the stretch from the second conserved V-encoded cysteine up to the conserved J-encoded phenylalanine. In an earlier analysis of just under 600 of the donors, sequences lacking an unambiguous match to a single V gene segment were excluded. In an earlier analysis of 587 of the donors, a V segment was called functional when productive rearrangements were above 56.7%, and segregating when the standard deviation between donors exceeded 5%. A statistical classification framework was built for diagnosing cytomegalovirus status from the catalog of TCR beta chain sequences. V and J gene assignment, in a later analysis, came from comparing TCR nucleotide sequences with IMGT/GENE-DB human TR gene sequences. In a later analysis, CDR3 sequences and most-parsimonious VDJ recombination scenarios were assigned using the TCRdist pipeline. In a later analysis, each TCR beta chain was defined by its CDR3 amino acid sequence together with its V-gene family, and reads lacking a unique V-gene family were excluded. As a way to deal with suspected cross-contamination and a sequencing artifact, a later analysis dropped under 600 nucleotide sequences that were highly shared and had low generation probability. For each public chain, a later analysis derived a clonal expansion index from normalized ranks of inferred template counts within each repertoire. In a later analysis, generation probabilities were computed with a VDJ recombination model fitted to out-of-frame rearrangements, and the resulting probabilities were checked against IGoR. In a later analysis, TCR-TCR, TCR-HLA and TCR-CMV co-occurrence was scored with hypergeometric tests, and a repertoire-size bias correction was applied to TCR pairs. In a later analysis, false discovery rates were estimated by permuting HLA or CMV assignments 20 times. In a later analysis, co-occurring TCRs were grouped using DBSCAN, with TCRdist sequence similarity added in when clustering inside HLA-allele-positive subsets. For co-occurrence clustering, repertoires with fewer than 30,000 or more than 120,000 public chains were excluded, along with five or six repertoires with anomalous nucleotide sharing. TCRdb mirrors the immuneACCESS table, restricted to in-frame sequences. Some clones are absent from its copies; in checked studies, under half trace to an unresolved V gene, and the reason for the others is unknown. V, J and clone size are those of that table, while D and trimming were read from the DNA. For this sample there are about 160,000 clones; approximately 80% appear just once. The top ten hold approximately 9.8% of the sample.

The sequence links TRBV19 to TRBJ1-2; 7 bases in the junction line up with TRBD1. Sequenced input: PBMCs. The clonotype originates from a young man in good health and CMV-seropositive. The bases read TGTGCCACTAAGACAGGGAACTATGGCTACACCTTC. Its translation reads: CATKTGNYGYTF.